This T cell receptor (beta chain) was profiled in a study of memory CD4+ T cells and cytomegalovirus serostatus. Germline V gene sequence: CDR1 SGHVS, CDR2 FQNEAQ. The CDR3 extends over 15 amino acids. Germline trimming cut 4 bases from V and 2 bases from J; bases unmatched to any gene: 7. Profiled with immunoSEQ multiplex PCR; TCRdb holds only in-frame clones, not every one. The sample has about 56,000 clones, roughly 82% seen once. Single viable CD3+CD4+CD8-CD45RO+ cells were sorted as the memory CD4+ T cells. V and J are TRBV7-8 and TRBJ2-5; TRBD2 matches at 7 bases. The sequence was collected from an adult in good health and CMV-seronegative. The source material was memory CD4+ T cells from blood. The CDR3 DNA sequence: TGTGCCAGCAGCTCCCTAGGGACTATACAAGAGACCCAGTACTTC. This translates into CASSSLGTIQETQYF. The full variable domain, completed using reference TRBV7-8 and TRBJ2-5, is GAGVSQSPRYKVAKRGQDVALRCDPISGHVSLFWYQQALGQGPEFLTYFQNEAQLDKSGLPSDRFFAERPEGSVSTLKIQRTQQEDSAVYLCASSSLGTIQETQYFGPGTRLLVL.